This is a list of T cell receptor beta chains from one sample in a study of T cell repertoires in cytomegalovirus infection. These receptors have no identified antigens. One entry per CDR3 protein, called by TCRdb with MiXCR from the reads. Found here are some 700,000 distinct CDR3 sequences, roughly 30% of them singletons; the top ten hold 15% to 20%. The source was cultured PBMCs, collected from culture after CMV antigen stimulation. The receptors were sampled from a human donor in good health (CMV status not recorded). Some clones in this sample may be carry-over from other donors' samples. CDR3s include the opening cysteine and the closing phenylalanine or tryptophan. D genes are given only for firm matches. Not all rows give a size; the values are once, few, many and, for expanded clones, a class.

D: TRBD1; size: -; J: TRBJ2-3; V: TRBV19; DNA: TGTGCCAGTGGGACGACAGGGGGGACAGATACGCAGTATTTT; CDR3: CASGTTGGTDTQYF
D: TRBD2; size: -; J: TRBJ2-7; V: TRBV7-6; DNA: TGTGCCAGCAGCTTAGTAGCGGGGGGCGCCGAGCAGTACTTC; CDR3: CASSLVAGGAEQYF
D: TRBD1; size: few; J: TRBJ1-6; V: TRBV2; DNA: TGTGCCAGCAAAATCGGACAGGGGTACTCACCCCTCCACTTT; CDR3: CASKIGQGYSPLHF
D: TRBD1; size: -; J: TRBJ1-1; V: TRBV4-2; DNA: TGTGGGGACAGGGTTTTGACTGAAGCTTTCTTT; CDR3: CGDRVLTEAFF
D: -; size: -; J: TRBJ2-4; V: TRBV6-1; DNA: TGTGCCAGCACCGAGGCCAGGGCAGCCAAAAACATTCAGTACTTC; CDR3: CASTEARAAKNIQYF
D: -; size: few; J: TRBJ1-5; V: TRBV12-3/TRBV12-4; DNA: TGTGCCAGCAGAACAGGGTTCAATCAGCCCCAGCATTTT; CDR3: CASRTGFNQPQHF
D: TRBD1; size: few; J: TRBJ1-5; V: TRBV28; DNA: TGTGCCAGCAGTCCCTACGGACAGGGGGACAATCAGCCCCAGCATTTT; CDR3: CASSPYGQGDNQPQHF
D: TRBD2; size: few; J: TRBJ2-2; V: TRBV4-3; DNA: TGCGCCAGCAGCCAAGATAGGGCGGGAGGGCCGGCCGGGGAGCTGTTTTTT; CDR3: CASSQDRAGGPAGELFF
D: -; size: -; J: TRBJ2-5; V: TRBV6-1; DNA: TGTGCCAGCAGCAGAGACCCCCAGACCCAGTACTTC; CDR3: CASSRDPQTQYF
D: -; size: -; J: TRBJ2-1; V: TRBV18; DNA: TGTGCCAGCTCACCAGGTTTCAGGGGCAATGAGCAGTTCTTC; CDR3: CASSPGFRGNEQFF
D: -; size: few; J: TRBJ1-2; V: TRBV28; DNA: TGTGCCAGCAGTTTAGTTCGGAGGGACTATGGCTACACCTTC; CDR3: CASSLVRRDYGYTF
D: TRBD2; size: -; J: TRBJ2-1; V: TRBV7-8; DNA: TGTGCCAGCAGCTTAGTGGCGGGGGGGCCCTTCAATGAGCAGTTCTTC; CDR3: CASSLVAGGPFNEQFF
D: -; size: few; J: TRBJ2-2; V: TRBV7-4; DNA: TGTGCCAGCAGCTTAGATGGGCAGGAGCGCACCGGGGAGCTGTTTTTT; CDR3: CASSLDGQERTGELFF
D: TRBD2; size: -; J: TRBJ2-2; V: TRBV5-4; DNA: TGTGCCAGCAGCCCGACTAGCGGGTTCAACACCGGGGAGCTGTTTTTT; CDR3: CASSPTSGFNTGELFF
D: -; size: -; J: TRBJ2-2; V: TRBV7-2; DNA: TGTGCCAGCAGGGAGATCACAGTTACCGGGGAGCTGTTTTTT; CDR3: CASREITVTGELFF
D: -; size: -; J: TRBJ1-5; V: TRBV20-1; DNA: TGCAGTGCTAGAGATCCGCTAGGATGGTCGACGGACCATCAGCCCCAGCATTTT; CDR3: CSARDPLGWSTDHQPQHF
D: TRBD2; size: -; J: TRBJ2-5; V: TRBV12-3/TRBV12-4; DNA: TGTGCCAGCAGGTCGGGACTAGCGGGAGAGACCCAGTACTTC; CDR3: CASRSGLAGETQYF
D: TRBD1; size: few; J: TRBJ2-1; V: TRBV6-5; DNA: TGTGCCAGCAGTTACCGCGACAGGGGGCTGGAGTTCTTC; CDR3: CASSYRDRGLEFF
D: TRBD2; size: -; J: TRBJ2-3; V: TRBV20-1; DNA: TGCAGTGTGGGGGGGGCGGGGGGGTGGGTAGATACGCAGTATTTT; CDR3: CSVGGAGGWVDTQYF
D: -; size: -; J: TRBJ1-4; V: TRBV20-1; DNA: TGCAGTGCCACGGACCGGGGGAGTGGTGAAAAACTGTTTTTT; CDR3: CSATDRGSGEKLFF
D: -; size: few; J: TRBJ1-1; V: TRBV27; DNA: TGTGCCAGCAGTTTGAGGGGCCGGTTGGACACTGAAGCTTTCTTT; CDR3: CASSLRGRLDTEAFF
D: -; size: -; J: TRBJ2-7; V: TRBV11-2; DNA: TGTGCCAGCAGCCCAGGGGTCTTC; CDR3: CASSPGVF
D: -; size: -; J: TRBJ2-1; V: TRBV19; DNA: TGTGCCAGTAGTATCGCCTCATTGGGGGGATCCTACAATGAGCAGTTCTTC; CDR3: CASSIASLGGSYNEQFF
D: TRBD1; size: -; J: TRBJ1-1; V: TRBV6-1; DNA: TGTGCCAGCACCCGACAGGGTCGGGGCACTGAAGCTTTCTTT; CDR3: CASTRQGRGTEAFF
D: -; size: few; J: TRBJ1-5; V: TRBV6-5; DNA: TGTGCCAGCAAGCGACAGTTCAATCAGCCCCAGCATTTT; CDR3: CASKRQFNQPQHF
D: TRBD1; size: -; J: TRBJ2-1; V: TRBV9; DNA: TGTGCCAGCAGCGTACGGGACAGGCCGCTGGGGGAGCAGTTCTTC; CDR3: CASSVRDRPLGEQFF
D: -; size: -; J: TRBJ1-4; V: TRBV6-6; DNA: TGTGCCAGCAGTGCGGTTAGCGGGAATGAAAAACTGTTTTTT; CDR3: CASSAVSGNEKLFF
D: -; size: -; J: TRBJ2-5; V: TRBV2; DNA: TGTGCCAGTCGGACCGAAGAGACCCAGTACTTC; CDR3: CASRTEETQYF
D: -; size: -; J: TRBJ2-3; V: TRBV18; DNA: TGTGCCAGCTCACCCACGCCCGACGTAGCCCTGATGTTACAAGGGAGCGATACGAAGTATTTT; CDR3: CASSPTPDVALMLQGSDTKYF
D: TRBD1; size: few; J: TRBJ1-5; V: TRBV7-8; DNA: TGTGCCAGCAGCGTCAGGGGGCAGGCTGGCAATCAGCCCCAGCATTTT; CDR3: CASSVRGQAGNQPQHF
D: -; size: few; J: TRBJ1-3; V: TRBV2; DNA: TGTGCCAGCGGACTTCAGGGGCGGGGAAACACCATATATTTT; CDR3: CASGLQGRGNTIYF
D: TRBD1; size: many; J: TRBJ2-5; V: TRBV7-2; DNA: TGTGCCAGCAGCTCACCAGGGGGCCGGAATATCCAGTACTTC; CDR3: CASSSPGGRNIQYF
D: TRBD1; size: -; J: TRBJ1-6; V: TRBV7-2; DNA: TGTGCCAGCAGCCCACGACAGGGCGTCTATAATTCACCCCTCCACTTT; CDR3: CASSPRQGVYNSPLHF
D: TRBD1; size: -; J: TRBJ2-1; V: TRBV12-3/TRBV12-4; DNA: TGTGCCAGCAGTTCACACAGGGGGTCCTACAATGAGCAGTTCTTC; CDR3: CASSSHRGSYNEQFF
D: -; size: few; J: TRBJ2-3; V: TRBV5-1; DNA: TGCGCCAGCAGCTTGGGAGTTATGGAGGACACAGATACGCAGTATTTT; CDR3: CASSLGVMEDTDTQYF
D: -; size: -; J: TRBJ1-1; V: TRBV6-5; DNA: TGTGCCAGCAGTTACTCGAGTGCCCCGAACACTGAAGCTTTCTTT; CDR3: CASSYSSAPNTEAFF
D: -; size: few; J: TRBJ2-2; V: TRBV7-2; DNA: TGTGCCAGCAGCTTAGCAAGAACTCCCGGGGAGCTGTTTTTT; CDR3: CASSLARTPGELFF
D: TRBD1; size: many; J: TRBJ1-4; V: TRBV7-2; DNA: TGTGCCAGCAGCCCGTCAGGGGGGACTTACGAAAAACTGTTTTTT; CDR3: CASSPSGGTYEKLFF
D: -; size: once; J: TRBJ2-1; V: TRBV12-3/TRBV12-4; DNA: TGTGCCAGCAGTTTAGGTGTGGACAGCGAGCAGTTCTTC; CDR3: CASSLGVDSEQFF
D: -; size: -; J: TRBJ1-1; V: TRBV20-1; DNA: TGCAGTGCTAGAGGAATCCAACGAACTGAAGCTTTCTTT; CDR3: CSARGIQRTEAFF
D: -; size: many; J: TRBJ1-5; V: TRBV19; DNA: TGTGCCAGTAGTAAGGGTGTGAACCAGCCCCAGCATTTT; CDR3: CASSKGVNQPQHF
D: TRBD1; size: -; J: TRBJ2-7; V: TRBV7-4; DNA: TGTGCCAGCAGCTTCGGGACAGGGTACTACGAGCAGTACTTC; CDR3: CASSFGTGYYEQYF
D: TRBD1; size: few; J: TRBJ1-1; V: TRBV12-3/TRBV12-4; DNA: TGTGCCAGCAGTCCCCAGACAGGGGTACCTGAAGCTTTCTTT; CDR3: CASSPQTGVPEAFF